One sample yielded the 20 T cell receptor beta chains listed below, sequenced in a study of shared clonotypes between healthy human individuals. CD45RO-negative CD8 cells positively selected for CCR7 made up the naive population, which excluded terminally differentiated effector memory CD45RA+ cells. Some clones are missing from TCRdb's copy, which holds only in-frame ones; the method was immunoSEQ multiplex PCR. The sample shows about 2.1 million clones, roughly 95% of them seen only once. Sequencing input: naive CD8+ T cells from PBMCs. These receptors were collected from a man younger than 35 in good health. Some clones in this sample may be carry-over from other donors' samples.

The V and J genes are TRBV4-2 and TRBJ1-4; 8 bases are shared with TRBD1. J lost 6 bases, V lost 3 bases, and 9 bases had no gene match. This CDR3 has 16 amino acids. Germline V gives CDR1 LGHNA, CDR2 YNFKEQ. The CDR3 protein is CASSQLDRGEDEKLFF. The CDR3 nucleotides read TGTGCCAGCAGCCAGCTCGACAGGGGCGAGGATGAAAAACTGTTTTTT.

This chain uses TRBV7-9 with TRBJ1-1; D gene uncertain. V lost 5 bases and J 0 bases, leaving 7 bases between the germline ends. CDR1 and CDR2 (germline): SEHNR, FQNEAQ (reference sequence). This CDR3 has 13 residues. The DNA for the CDR3 is TGTGCCAGCAGCCCCCTATTGAACACTGAAGCTTTCTTT. This gives the protein CASSPLLNTEAFF.

This sequence joins TRBV28 and TRBJ2-3; 9 bases align to TRBD2. This CDR3 has 15 residues. With 7 bases clipped from V and 5 bases from J, the junction kept 10 bases outside the gene matches. Germline CDR1 MDHEN, CDR2 SYDVKM. Here the CDR3 reads CASTYSSGTLDTQYF. As DNA, the CDR3 is TGTGCCAGCACCTACTCTAGCGGGACTTTAGATACGCAGTATTTT.

The chain combines TRBV28 with TRBJ2-7; TRBD2 aligns across 15 bases. The J segment lost 4 bases and the V segment lost 4 bases, leaving 14 bases of the junction unmatched. The CDR3 sequence is 19 residues long. Germline values: CDR1 MDHEN, CDR2 SYDVKM. CDR3 in amino acids: CASSSRTSGRALTWYEQYF. CDR3 coding DNA: TGTGCCAGCAGTTCAAGGACTAGCGGGAGGGCCTTGACTTGGTACGAGCAGTACTTC.

The chain's CDR3 is CASSYLSGGPESYTF. CDR3 sequence (DNA): TGTGCCAGCAGTTACCTGTCAGGGGGCCCAGAGAGCTACACCTTC. V is TRBV6-6 and J is TRBJ1-2; 8 nucleotides agree with TRBD1. The V segment lost 2 bases and the J segment 9 bases; nucleotides outside the gene matches: 11. The CDR3 has 15 amino acids. Germline V gives CDR1 MNHNY, CDR2 SVGAGI (reference sequence).

V is TRBV6-5 and J is TRBJ2-5; D is unresolved. CDR1 and CDR2 from the germline V gene are MNHEY and SVGAGI. Deletions cut 8 bases from V and 5 bases from J, with 6 bases between. The CDR3 runs 10 residues. CDR3 nucleotides: TGTGCCAGCGGGTGGGAGACCCAGTACTTC. This codes for CASGWETQYF.

The rearrangement joins TRBV28 to TRBJ1-5; D not certain. The V gene's germline CDR1 is MDHEN and CDR2 SYDVKM. This CDR3 contains 14 residues. V lost 0 bases, J lost 3 bases, and 6 bases lay in between. The CDR3 spells CASSLWGNNQPQHF. CDR3 DNA: TGTGCCAGCAGTTTATGGGGGAACAATCAGCCCCAGCATTTT.

As for this clone: Other DNA sequences in this specimen translate into the identical CDR3. As DNA, the CDR3 is TGTGCCAGTACGGTTGGGGATACGCAGTATTTT. Encoded protein: CASTVGDTQYF. V usage is TRBV19 and J usage is TRBJ2-3; D gene ambiguous. Trimming shortened V by 7 bases and J by 6 bases, and 8 bases separated the two germline ends. This CDR3 comprises 11 residues. CDR1 and CDR2 from the germline V gene are LNHDA and SQIVND (reference sequence).

The chain has TRBV5-1 and TRBJ2-1; TRBD1 matches at 9 bases. Trimming removed 3 bases from V and 4 bases from J; junction bases left unmatched: 8. The CDR3 is 16 amino acids. Germline values: CDR1 SGHRS, CDR2 YFSETQ. As DNA, the CDR3 is TGCGCCAGCAGCTACCCGGGACAGGGCTTTTACAATGAGCAGTTCTTC. Translated: CASSYPGQGFYNEQFF.

The V call is TRBV30, the J call TRBJ2-1; TRBD2 matches 13 bases. V lost 3 bases, J lost 9 bases, and 20 bases stayed unmatched. The CDR3 has 19 residues. From germline, CDR1 is GTSNPN and CDR2 SVGIG (reference sequence). The CDR3 DNA is TGTGCCTGGAGCTCGGCATATTGGACTAGCGGGAGTTTGTCCATTGAGCAGTTCTTC. Translated: CAWSSAYWTSGSLSIEQFF.

About this clone: The same CDR3 also results from other DNA sequences found in this sample. The chain links TRBV5-1 to TRBJ2-7; D may be TRBD2 (5 bases). The CDR3 is made up of 12 amino acids. V lost 2 bases and J 4 bases, leaving 7 bases between the germline ends. Germline CDR1 and CDR2: SGHRS and YFSETQ. The CDR3 region is CASSFGGYEQYF. The CDR3 region has the DNA TGCGCCAGCAGCTTTGGCGGGTACGAGCAGTACTTC.

This clone was recorded only once. The V and J genes are TRBV9 and TRBJ1-2; TRBD1 aligns across 9 bases. CDR1 SGDLS and CDR2 YYNGEE come from the germline V gene. The V and J ends lost 3 bases and 7 bases, in that order; junction bases with no gene match: 16. The CDR3 consists of 17 residues. In DNA form, the CDR3 reads TGTGCCAGCAGCGCAGGGACAGGGAGTCTGGAATTGAGTGGCTACACCTTC. It specifies CASSAGTGSLELSGYTF.

CDR3 in DNA: TGTGCCAGCAGCGACCGAGAGGCGCCTAACTATGGCTACACCTTC. Its protein is CASSDREAPNYGYTF. The V gene is TRBV2, the J gene TRBJ1-2; D not certain. The germline V gene encodes CDR1 SNHLY and CDR2 FYNNEI. V lost 6 bases and J 0 bases, leaving 14 bases between the germline ends. This CDR3 spans 15 amino acids.

This chain connects TRBV7-3 to TRBJ2-2, with 11 nucleotides matching TRBD2. The CDR3 spans 16 residues. Germline-derived CDR1 and CDR2 are SGHTA and FQGTGA. Germline trimming cut 4 bases from V and 6 bases from J; bases unmatched to any gene: 7. CDR3 protein: CASSSLAGAVPGELFF. As DNA, the CDR3 is TGTGCCAGCAGCTCACTAGCGGGAGCCGTGCCCGGGGAGCTGTTTTTT.

The rearrangement uses TRBV28 and TRBJ2-7; possible D gene TRBD2, 7 bases. The V end was cut by 3 bases, the J end by 6 bases, with 15 bases between. This CDR3 comprises 14 residues. Germline V gene data show CDR1 as MDHEN and CDR2 as SYDVKM. Here the CDR3 reads CASSFGGAPPEQYF. CDR3 nucleotide sequence: TGTGCCAGCAGTTTTGGGGGGGCTCCCCCCGAGCAGTACTTC.

J is TRBJ2-7 and V is TRBV9; D might be TRBD2 (7 bases). The CDR3 runs to 14 residues. The germline V and J ends were trimmed by 4 bases and 3 bases, with 14 bases remaining between them. CDR1 SGDLS and CDR2 YYNGEE come from the germline V gene. The chain's CDR3 is CASSSGGSYYEQYF. The CDR3, as DNA: TGTGCCAGCAGCTCGGGGGGCTCCTACTACGAGCAGTACTTC.

The chain carries TRBV6-6 and TRBJ1-5; TRBD1 agrees at 7 bases. The germline V gene encodes CDR1 MNHNY and CDR2 SVGAGI (reference sequence). This CDR3 is built from 14 residues. V shed 8 bases and J 3 bases; nucleotides not matched to a gene: 7. CDR3 loop: CASGLRGPNQPQHF. CDR3 in DNA: TGTGCCAGCGGGCTTAGGGGGCCCAATCAGCCCCAGCATTTT.

This chain uses TRBV28 with TRBJ1-1; maybe TRBD1 (5 bases). The CDR3 covers 13 residues. Trimming pared 6 bases from V and 11 bases from J, leaving 19 bases between. Germline CDR1 is MDHEN and CDR2 is SYDVKM. The CDR3 DNA follows: TGTGCCAGCAGCCGCCTCGAGGGGATTAGGGCTTTCTTT. It codes for CASSRLEGIRAFF.

The rearrangement joins TRBV15 to TRBJ2-3; D ambiguous. Trimming cost V 1 base and J 6 bases, with 8 bases left between them. CDR1 LNHNV and CDR2 YYDKDF come from the germline V gene (reference sequence). The CDR3 extends over 13 amino acids. CDR3 sequence: CATSRARMDTQYF. The CDR3 nucleotides read TGTGCCACCAGCAGAGCCCGGATGGATACGCAGTATTTT.

This chain uses TRBV13 with TRBJ2-3; TRBD2 aligns across 7 bases. The CDR3 contains 15 residues. Trimming at V came to 5 bases and at J to 9 bases, leaving 14 bases not matched to a gene. Germline V lookup: CDR1 PRHDT, CDR2 FYEKMQ (reference sequence). The CDR3 loop is CASSPSYGGSRTQYF. The CDR3 region has the DNA TGTGCCAGCAGCCCCTCCTACGGCGGGAGTAGAACGCAGTATTTT.